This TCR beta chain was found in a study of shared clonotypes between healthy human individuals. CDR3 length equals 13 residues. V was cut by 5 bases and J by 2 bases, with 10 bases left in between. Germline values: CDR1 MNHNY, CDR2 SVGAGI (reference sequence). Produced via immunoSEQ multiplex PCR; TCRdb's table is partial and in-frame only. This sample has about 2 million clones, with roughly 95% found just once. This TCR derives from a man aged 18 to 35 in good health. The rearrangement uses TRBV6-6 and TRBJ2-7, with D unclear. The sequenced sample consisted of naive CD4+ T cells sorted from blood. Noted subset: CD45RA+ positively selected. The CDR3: CASSVPETYEQYF. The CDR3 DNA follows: TGTGCCAGCAGTGTCCCAGAGACCTACGAGCAGTACTTC.